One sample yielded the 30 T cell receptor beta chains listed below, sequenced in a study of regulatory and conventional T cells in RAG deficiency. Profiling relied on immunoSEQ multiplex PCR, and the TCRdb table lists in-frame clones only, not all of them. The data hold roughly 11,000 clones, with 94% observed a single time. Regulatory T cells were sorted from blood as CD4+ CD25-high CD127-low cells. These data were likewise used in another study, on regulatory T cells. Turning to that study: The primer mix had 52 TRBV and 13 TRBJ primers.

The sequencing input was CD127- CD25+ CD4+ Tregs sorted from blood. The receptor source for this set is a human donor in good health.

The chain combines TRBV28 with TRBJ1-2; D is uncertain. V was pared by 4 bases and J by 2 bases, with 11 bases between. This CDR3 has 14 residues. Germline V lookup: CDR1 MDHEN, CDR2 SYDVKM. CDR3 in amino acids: CASSSVTPNYGYTF. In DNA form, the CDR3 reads TGTGCCAGCAGTTCCGTAACACCGAACTATGGCTACACCTTC.

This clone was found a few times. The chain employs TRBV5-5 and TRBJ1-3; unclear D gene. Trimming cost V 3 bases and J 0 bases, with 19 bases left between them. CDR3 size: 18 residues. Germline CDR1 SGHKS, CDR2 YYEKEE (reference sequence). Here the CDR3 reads CASSWEPVPAHSGNTIYF. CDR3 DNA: TGTGCCAGCAGCTGGGAGCCCGTGCCGGCTCACTCTGGAAACACCATATATTTT.

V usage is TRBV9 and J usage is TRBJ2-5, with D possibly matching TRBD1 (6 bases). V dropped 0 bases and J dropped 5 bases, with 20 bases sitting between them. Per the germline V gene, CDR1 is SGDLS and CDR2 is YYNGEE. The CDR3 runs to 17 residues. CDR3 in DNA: TGTGCCAGCAGCGTAGGATGGGGACACACGTCACGGGAGACCCAGTACTTC. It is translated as CASSVGWGHTSRETQYF.

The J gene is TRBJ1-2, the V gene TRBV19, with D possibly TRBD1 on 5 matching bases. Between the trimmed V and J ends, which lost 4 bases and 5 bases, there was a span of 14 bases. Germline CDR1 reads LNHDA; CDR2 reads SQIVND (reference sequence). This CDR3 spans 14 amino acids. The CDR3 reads CASSTGIPTYGYTF. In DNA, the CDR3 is TGTGCCAGTAGTACAGGGATCCCTACGTATGGCTACACCTTC.

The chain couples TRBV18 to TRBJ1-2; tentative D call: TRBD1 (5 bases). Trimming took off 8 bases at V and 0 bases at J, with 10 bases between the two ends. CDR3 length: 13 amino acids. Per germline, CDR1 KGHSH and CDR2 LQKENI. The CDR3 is CASTPGANYGYTF. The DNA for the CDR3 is TGTGCCAGCACCCCGGGGGCTAACTATGGCTACACCTTC.

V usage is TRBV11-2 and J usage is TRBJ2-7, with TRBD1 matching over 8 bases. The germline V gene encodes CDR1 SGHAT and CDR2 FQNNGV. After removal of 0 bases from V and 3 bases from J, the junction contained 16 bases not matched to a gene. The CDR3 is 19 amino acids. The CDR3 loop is CASSLDFRRQGKGFYEQYF. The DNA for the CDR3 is TGTGCCAGCAGCTTAGATTTTAGGAGACAGGGGAAGGGATTCTACGAGCAGTACTTC.

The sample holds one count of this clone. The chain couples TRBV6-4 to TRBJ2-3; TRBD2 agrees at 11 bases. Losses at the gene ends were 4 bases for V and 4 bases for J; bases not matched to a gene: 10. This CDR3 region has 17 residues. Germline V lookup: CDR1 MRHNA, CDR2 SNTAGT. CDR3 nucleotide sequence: TGTGCCAGCAGTGTCGGGCTAGCGGGGGGCCCCCCAGATACGCAGTATTTT. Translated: CASSVGLAGGPPDTQYF.

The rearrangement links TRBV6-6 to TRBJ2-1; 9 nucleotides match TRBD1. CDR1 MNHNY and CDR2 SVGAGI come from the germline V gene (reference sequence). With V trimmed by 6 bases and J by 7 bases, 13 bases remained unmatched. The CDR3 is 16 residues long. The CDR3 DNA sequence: TGTGCCAGCAGCCAATCCCGGGACAGGGTCAAGAATGAGCAGTTCTTC. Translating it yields CASSQSRDRVKNEQFF.

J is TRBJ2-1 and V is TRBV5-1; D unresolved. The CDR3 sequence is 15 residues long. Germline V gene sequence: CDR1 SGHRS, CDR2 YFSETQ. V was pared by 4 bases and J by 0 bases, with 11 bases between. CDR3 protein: CASSPFRSSYNEQFF. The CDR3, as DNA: TGCGCCAGCAGCCCATTCCGGAGCTCCTACAATGAGCAGTTCTTC.

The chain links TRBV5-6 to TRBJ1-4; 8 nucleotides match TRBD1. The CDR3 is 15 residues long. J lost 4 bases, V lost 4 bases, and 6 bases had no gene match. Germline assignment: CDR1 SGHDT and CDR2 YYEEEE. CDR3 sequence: CASSPRTGINEKLFF. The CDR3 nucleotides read TGTGCCAGCAGCCCGCGGACAGGGATTAATGAAAAACTGTTTTTT.

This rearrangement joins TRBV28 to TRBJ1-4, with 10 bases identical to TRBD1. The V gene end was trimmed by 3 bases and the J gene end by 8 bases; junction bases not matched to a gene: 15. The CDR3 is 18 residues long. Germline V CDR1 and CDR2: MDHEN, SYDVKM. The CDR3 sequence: CASSFFYPRDRGKEKLFF. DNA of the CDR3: TGTGCCAGCAGTTTTTTCTACCCAAGGGACAGGGGTAAAGAAAAACTGTTTTTT. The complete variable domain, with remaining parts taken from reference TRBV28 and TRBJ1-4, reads DVKVTQSSRYLVKRTGEKVFLECVQDMDHENMFWYRQDPGLGLRLIYFSYDVKMKEKGDIPEGYSVSREKKERFSLILESASTNQTSMYLCASSFFYPRDRGKEKLFFGSGTQLSVL.

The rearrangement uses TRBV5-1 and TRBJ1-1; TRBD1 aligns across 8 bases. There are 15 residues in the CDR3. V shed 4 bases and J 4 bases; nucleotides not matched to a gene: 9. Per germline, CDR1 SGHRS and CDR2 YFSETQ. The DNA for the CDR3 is TGCGCCAGCAGCCCGGGGGCAGGGGGCGGCACTGAAGCTTTCTTT. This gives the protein CASSPGAGGGTEAFF. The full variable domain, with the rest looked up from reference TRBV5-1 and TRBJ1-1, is KAGVTQTPRYLIKTRGQQVTLSCSPISGHRSVSWYQQTPGQGLQFLFEYFSETQRNKGNFPGRFSGRQFSNSRSEMNVSTLELGDSALYLCASSPGAGGGTEAFFGQGTRLTVV.

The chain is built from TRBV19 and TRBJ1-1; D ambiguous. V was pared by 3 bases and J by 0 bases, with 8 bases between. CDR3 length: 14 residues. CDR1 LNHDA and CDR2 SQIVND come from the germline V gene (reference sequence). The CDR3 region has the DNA TGTGCCAGTAGTATCGGTCAGGTGAACACTGAAGCTTTCTTT. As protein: CASSIGQVNTEAFF.

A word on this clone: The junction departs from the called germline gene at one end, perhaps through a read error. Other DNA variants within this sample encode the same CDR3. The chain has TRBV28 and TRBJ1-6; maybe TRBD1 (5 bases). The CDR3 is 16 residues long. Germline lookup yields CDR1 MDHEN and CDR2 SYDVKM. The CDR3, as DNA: TGTGCCAGCAGTTTTATTGTCGGCAGGGATAATTCCCCCCTCCACTTT. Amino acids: CASSFIVGRDNSPLHF.

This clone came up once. The CDR3, as DNA: TGTGCCAGCTCACCGGACAGCATATTGGCCGGGGAGCTGTTTTTT. Protein: CASSPDSILAGELFF. V usage is TRBV18 and J usage is TRBJ2-2, with D maybe TRBD1 (6 bases). This CDR3 has 15 amino acids. The germline V and J ends were trimmed by 3 bases and 6 bases, with 14 bases remaining between them. Germline V gives CDR1 KGHSH, CDR2 LQKENI.

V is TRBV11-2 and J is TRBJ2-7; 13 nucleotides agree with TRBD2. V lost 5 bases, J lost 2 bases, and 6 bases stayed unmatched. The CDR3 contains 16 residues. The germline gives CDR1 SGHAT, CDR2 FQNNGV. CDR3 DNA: TGTGCCAGCAGCATCCAGACTAGCGGGGGGCCCTACGAGCAGTACTTC. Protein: CASSIQTSGGPYEQYF.

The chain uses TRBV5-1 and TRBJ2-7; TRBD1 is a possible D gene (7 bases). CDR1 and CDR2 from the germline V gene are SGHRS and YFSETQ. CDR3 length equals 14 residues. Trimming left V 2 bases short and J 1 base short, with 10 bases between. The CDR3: CASSLQGTSYEQYF. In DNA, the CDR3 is TGCGCCAGCAGCTTACAGGGGACTTCCTACGAGCAGTACTTC. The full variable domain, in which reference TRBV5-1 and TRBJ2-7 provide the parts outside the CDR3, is KAGVTQTPRYLIKTRGQQVTLSCSPISGHRSVSWYQQTPGQGLQFLFEYFSETQRNKGNFPGRFSGRQFSNSRSEMNVSTLELGDSALYLCASSLQGTSYEQYFGPGTRLTVT.

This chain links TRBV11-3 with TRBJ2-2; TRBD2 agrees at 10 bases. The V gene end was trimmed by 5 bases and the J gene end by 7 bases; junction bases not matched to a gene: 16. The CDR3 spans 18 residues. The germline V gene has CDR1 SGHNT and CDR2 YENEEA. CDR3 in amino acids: CASSKEGLSGGAGGELFF. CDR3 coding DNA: TGTGCCAGCAGCAAGGAGGGTTTGAGCGGGGGGGCCGGCGGGGAGCTGTTTTTT.

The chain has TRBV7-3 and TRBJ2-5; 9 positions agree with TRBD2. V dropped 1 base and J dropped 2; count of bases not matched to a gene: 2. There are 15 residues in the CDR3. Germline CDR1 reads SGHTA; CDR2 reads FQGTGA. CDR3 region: CASSLMAGGQETQYF. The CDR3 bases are TGTGCCAGCAGCTTAATGGCGGGGGGGCAAGAGACCCAGTACTTC.

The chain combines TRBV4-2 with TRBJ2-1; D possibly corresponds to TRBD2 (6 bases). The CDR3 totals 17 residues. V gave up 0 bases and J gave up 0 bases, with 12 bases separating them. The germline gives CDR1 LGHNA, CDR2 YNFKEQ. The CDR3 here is CASSQDPNSGSYNEQFF. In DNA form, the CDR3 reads TGTGCCAGCAGCCAAGATCCGAATAGCGGCTCCTACAATGAGCAGTTCTTC.

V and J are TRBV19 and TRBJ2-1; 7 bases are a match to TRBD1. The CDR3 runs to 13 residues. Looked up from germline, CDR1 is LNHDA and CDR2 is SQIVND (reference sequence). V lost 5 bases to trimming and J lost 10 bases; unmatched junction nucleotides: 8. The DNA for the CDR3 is TGTGCCAGTAGTGAAACAGGGGTTAGGGAGCAGTTCTTC. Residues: CASSETGVREQFF.

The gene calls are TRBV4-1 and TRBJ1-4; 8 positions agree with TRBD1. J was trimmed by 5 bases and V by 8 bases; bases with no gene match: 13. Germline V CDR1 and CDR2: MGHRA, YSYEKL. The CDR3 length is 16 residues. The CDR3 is CASALGTGFKNEKLFF. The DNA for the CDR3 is TGCGCCAGCGCCCTAGGGACAGGCTTTAAAAATGAAAAACTGTTTTTT.

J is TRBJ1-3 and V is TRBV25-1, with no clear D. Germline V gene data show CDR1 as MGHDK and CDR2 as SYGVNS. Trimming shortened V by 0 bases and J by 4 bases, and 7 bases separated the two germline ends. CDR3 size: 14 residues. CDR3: CASSEYVEGNTIYF. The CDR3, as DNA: TGTGCCAGCAGTGAATACGTCGAGGGAAACACCATATATTTT.

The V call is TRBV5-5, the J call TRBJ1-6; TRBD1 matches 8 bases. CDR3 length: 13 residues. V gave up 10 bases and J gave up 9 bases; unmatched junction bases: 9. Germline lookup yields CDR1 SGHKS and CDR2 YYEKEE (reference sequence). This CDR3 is CAGGGQGRSPLHF. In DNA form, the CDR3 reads TGTGCCGGAGGTGGACAGGGTCGTTCACCCCTCCACTTT.

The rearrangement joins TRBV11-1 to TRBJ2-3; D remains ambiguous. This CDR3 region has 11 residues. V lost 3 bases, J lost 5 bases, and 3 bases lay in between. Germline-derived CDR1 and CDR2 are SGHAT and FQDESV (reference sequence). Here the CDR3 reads CASSFQDTQYF. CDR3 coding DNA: TGTGCCAGCAGCTTTCAAGATACGCAGTATTTT.

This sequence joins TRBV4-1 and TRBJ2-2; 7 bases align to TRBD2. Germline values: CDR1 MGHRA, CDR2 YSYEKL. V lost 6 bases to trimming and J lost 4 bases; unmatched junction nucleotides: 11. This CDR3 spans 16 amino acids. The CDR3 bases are TGCGCCAGCAGATCCCGTGGGGTAGCGGGCACCGGGGAGCTGTTTTTT. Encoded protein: CASRSRGVAGTGELFF.

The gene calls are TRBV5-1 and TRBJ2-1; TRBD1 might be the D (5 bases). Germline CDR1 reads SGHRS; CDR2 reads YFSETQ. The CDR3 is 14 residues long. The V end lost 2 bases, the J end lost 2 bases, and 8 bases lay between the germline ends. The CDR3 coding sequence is TGCGCCAGCAGCTTCCGGACAACCTACAATGAGCAGTTCTTC. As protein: CASSFRTTYNEQFF.

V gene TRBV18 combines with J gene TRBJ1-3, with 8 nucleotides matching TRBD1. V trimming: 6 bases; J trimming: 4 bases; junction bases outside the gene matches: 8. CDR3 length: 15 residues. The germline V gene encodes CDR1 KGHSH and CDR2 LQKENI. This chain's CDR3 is CASSLGGTGGNTIYF. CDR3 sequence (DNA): TGTGCCAGCTCCTTGGGAGGGACAGGCGGAAACACCATATATTTT. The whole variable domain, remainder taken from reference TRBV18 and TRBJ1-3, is NAGVMQNPRHLVRRRGQEARLRCSPMKGHSHVYWYRQLPEEGLKFMVYLQKENIIDESGMPKERFSAEFPKEGPSILRIQQVVRGDSAAYFCASSLGGTGGNTIYFGEGSWLTVV.

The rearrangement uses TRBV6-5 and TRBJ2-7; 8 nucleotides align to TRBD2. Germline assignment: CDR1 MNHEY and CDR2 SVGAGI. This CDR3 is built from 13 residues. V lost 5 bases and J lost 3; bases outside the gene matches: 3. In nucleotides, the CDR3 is TGTGCCAGCAGTCCGAGCGGGAGCTACGAGCAGTACTTC. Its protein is CASSPSGSYEQYF.

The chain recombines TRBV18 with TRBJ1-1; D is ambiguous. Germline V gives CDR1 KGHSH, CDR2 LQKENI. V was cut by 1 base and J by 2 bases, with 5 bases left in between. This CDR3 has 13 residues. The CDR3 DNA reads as TGTGCCAGCTCACCACGGCACAACACTGAAGCTTTCTTT. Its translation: CASSPRHNTEAFF.